These T cell receptor beta chains were read from a single sample in a study of human versus mouse CDR3 diversity and MHC coevolution. Assay used: immunoSEQ multiplex PCR; TCRdb lists only in-frame clones, some missing. This table holds about 77,000 clones, less than 95% found once. Input material: naive CD4+ T cells from blood. The receptors here all came from a person aged 30-69 years in good health. The CDR3 runs from the conserved cysteine through the conserved F or W. D genes are given only for firm matches. Clone size is shown for a subset of rows, as once, few, many or a class of expanded clone.

d_call	v_call	clone_size	j_call	cdr3_nt	cdr3_aa
NA	TRBV11-2	NA	TRBJ1-1	TGTGCCAGCAGCTTACGCCCGACCGACAGAGTCATGAACACTGAAGCTTTCTTT	CASSLRPTDRVMNTEAFF
NA	TRBV18	NA	TRBJ2-1	TGTGCCAGCTCACCACCATCCGCGCCTCTTTACAATGAGCAGTTCTTC	CASSPPSAPLYNEQFF
NA	TRBV6-1	NA	TRBJ2-7	TGTGCCAGCAGTGATTGGCAGGGTTCCTACGAGCAGTACTTC	CASSDWQGSYEQYF
NA	TRBV18	NA	TRBJ1-1	TGTGCCAGCTCACGCCGGGAGGGAACTGAAGCTTTCTTT	CASSRREGTEAFF
NA	TRBV7-3	NA	TRBJ2-1	TGTGCCAGCAGCCTGTCGCGGGATCTCAGTCATGAGCAGTTCTTC	CASSLSRDLSHEQFF
TRBD1	TRBV7-7	once	TRBJ2-3	TGTGCCAGCAGCTTAGCGGGTTCAGACAGGGGCTCAGATACGCAGTATTTT	CASSLAGSDRGSDTQYF
TRBD1	TRBV19	NA	TRBJ1-5	TGTGCCAGTAGTCGAATACCCCAGGGGGCTCGGGAAAATCAGCCCCAGCATTTT	CASSRIPQGARENQPQHF
TRBD2	TRBV9	NA	TRBJ2-1	TGTGCCAGCAGCGTAGTGGGACTAGCGGACAATGAGCAGTTCTTC	CASSVVGLADNEQFF
NA	TRBV19	NA	TRBJ2-7	TGTGCCAGTAGTATAAGGGGTGTAGGCTCCTACGAGCAGTACTTC	CASSIRGVGSYEQYF
TRBD2	TRBV28	NA	TRBJ2-5	TGTGCCAGCAGTTTTAACAGGGCGGCTAGCGGGGGGGCAAGAGAGACCCAGTACTTC	CASSFNRAASGGARETQYF
NA	TRBV25-1	NA	TRBJ2-1	TGTGCCAGCAGAAGCAACCCGGGAAGGTACAATGAGCAGTTCTTC	CASRSNPGRYNEQFF
TRBD2	TRBV7-7	once	TRBJ2-2	TGTGCCAGCAGCCTAGGAGCGGGAGTAGGTACCGGGGAGCTGTTTTTT	CASSLGAGVGTGELFF
NA	TRBV4-1	NA	TRBJ1-6	TGCGCCAGCAGCCAAGATGTTCCACGGTCCTATAATTCACCTCTCCACTTT	CASSQDVPRSYNSPLHF
NA	TRBV6-1	NA	TRBJ1-5	TGTGCCAGCAGTGAAGTCGGGGTAAGCAATCAGCCCCAGCATTTT	CASSEVGVSNQPQHF